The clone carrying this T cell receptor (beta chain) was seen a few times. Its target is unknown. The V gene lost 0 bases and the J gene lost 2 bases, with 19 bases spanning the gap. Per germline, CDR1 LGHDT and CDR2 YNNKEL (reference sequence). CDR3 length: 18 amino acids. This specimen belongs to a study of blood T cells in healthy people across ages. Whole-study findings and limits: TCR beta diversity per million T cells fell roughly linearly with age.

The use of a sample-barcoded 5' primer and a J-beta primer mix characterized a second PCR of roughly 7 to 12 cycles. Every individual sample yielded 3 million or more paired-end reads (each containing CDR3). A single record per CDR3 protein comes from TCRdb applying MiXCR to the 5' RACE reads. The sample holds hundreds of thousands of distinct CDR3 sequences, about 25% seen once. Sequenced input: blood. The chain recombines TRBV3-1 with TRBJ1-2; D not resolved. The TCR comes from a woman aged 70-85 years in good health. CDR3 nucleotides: TGTGCCAGCAGCCAAGATAGATTCCGGCAGAACATAAACTATGGCTACACCTTC. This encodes CASSQDRFRQNINYGYTF.